This T cell receptor beta chain was recovered during a study of cytomegalovirus exposure and HLA in healthy donors. Study results and caveats: Among TCR sequences, most were rare, though some public TCRs appeared in many donors. The listing of some 170 TCR beta chains classed them as cytomegalovirus-associated.

The donors were part of the roughly 130-subject validation cohort, which stood apart from the 666-subject first cohort. Sequencing used immunoSEQ multiplex PCR; TCRdb keeps in-frame clones, though not all of them. The repertoire holds tens of thousands of clones, with 70% to 90% as singletons. Germline trimming cut 5 bases from V and 3 bases from J; bases unmatched to any gene: 10. Germline V gives CDR1 SGHTA, CDR2 FQGTGA. This CDR3 has 15 residues. This clone was recorded once. Its matching antigen is unknown. The sample taken for sequencing was PBMCs. This chain uses TRBV7-3 with TRBJ2-7; TRBD1 aligns across 7 bases. This sequence originates from a young man in good health and CMV-seronegative. CDR3 sequence (DNA): TGTGCCAGCAGCCGTCCAAGGGACAGCTACTACGAGCAGTACGTC. Its translation is CASSRPRDSYYEQYV.